This T cell receptor beta chain is from a study of T cells in Graves' hyperthyroidism and ophthalmopathy. This clonotype was observed a few times. The antigen is not known. Whole-study results and caveats: In blood, most of the thyroid clonotypes expanded above 0.001 were also present. A median around six months before onset, the model predicted ophthalmopathy.

There were TCR beta CDR3 regions amplified from RNA transcripts. HTBI primers were used for first-round RT-PCR of the TCR CDR3. TCRdb redid the calling of the multiplex PCR reads with MiXCR, one entry per CDR3 protein. This sample has around 500,000 distinct CDR3 sequences, with about 16% found just once. CDR3 size: 16 residues. V was trimmed by 7 bases and J by 2 bases, leaving 20 bases between them. Germline V lookup: CDR1 LNHDA, CDR2 SQIVND (reference sequence). Sequencing was done on a sample of blood. The rearrangement links TRBV19 to TRBJ2-5; D possibly corresponds to TRBD2 (6 bases). The receptor's source is a woman in her twenties or thirties with Graves' ophthalmopathy. The CDR3 region is CASTKDGGMGQETQYF. In DNA, the CDR3 is TGTGCCAGTACCAAGGATGGCGGGATGGGACAAGAGACCCAGTACTTC.